The 8 T cell receptor beta chains below were found in one sample sequenced in a study of early T cells in non-severe SARS-CoV-2 infection. MiXCR, applied by TCRdb to the 5' RACE reads, yields one record per CDR3 protein. This table has roughly 29,000 distinct CDR3 sequences, about 5% appearing once. What was sequenced was whole blood. The receptors originated from an adult who was a healthcare worker with PCR-confirmed SARS-CoV-2 infection or an uninfected control (not recorded which).

This clonotype appeared many times. The chain joins TRBV7-9 to TRBJ2-5; 7 bases match TRBD1. This CDR3 has 14 amino acids. V lost 5 bases, J lost 2 bases, and 5 bases stayed unmatched. Per germline, CDR1 SEHNR and CDR2 FQNEAQ (reference sequence). CDR3 residues: CASSPRGQQETQYF. CDR3 DNA: TGTGCCAGCAGCCCTAGGGGACAGCAAGAGACCCAGTACTTC.

The sample holds many counts of this clonotype. CDR3 sequence reads: CASSLQTGGEQYF. As DNA, the CDR3 is TGTGCCAGCAGCTTGCAGACAGGGGGTGAGCAGTACTTC. The chain is built from TRBV7-2 and TRBJ2-7; 9 bases fit TRBD1. This CDR3 contains 13 residues. Germline CDR1 is SGHTA and CDR2 is FQGNSA. Trimming at V came to 3 bases and at J to 7 bases, leaving 4 bases not matched to a gene.

At least ten counts were recorded for this clonotype. The chain links TRBV11-1 to TRBJ2-7, with 7 bases aligning to TRBD2. With V trimmed by 1 base and J by 4 bases, 7 bases remained unmatched. This CDR3 comprises 15 residues. Per the germline V gene, CDR1 is SGHAT and CDR2 is FQDESV (reference sequence). CDR3 coding DNA: TGTGCCAGCAGCTTAGAGTGGTCTAGCGGATACGAGCAGTACTTC. It yields the protein CASSLEWSSGYEQYF.

V and J are TRBV6-5 and TRBJ2-2; D uncertain. The CDR3 extends over 13 amino acids. V was cut by 0 bases and J by 7 bases, with 6 bases left in between. The germline CDR1 and CDR2 sequences are MNHEY and SVGAGI. The CDR3 sequence is CASSYSQYGELFF. The CDR3, as DNA: TGTGCCAGCAGTTACTCACAATACGGGGAGCTGTTTTTT.

This clonotype was detected ten times or more. The genes are TRBV7-9 and TRBJ2-1; tentatively, D is TRBD2 (6 bases). Germline-derived CDR1 and CDR2 are SEHNR and FQNEAQ (reference sequence). The ends were cut back, 6 bases at V and 4 bases at J, with 13 bases in the middle. This CDR3 has 14 residues. The CDR3, as DNA: TGTGCCAGCAGGACCCAGGGAGGTTACAATGAGCAGTTCTTC. It encodes CASRTQGGYNEQFF.

This clonotype was found many times. J is TRBJ2-3 and V is TRBV20-1; D is unresolved. V shed 5 bases and J shed 0 bases, with 15 bases lying between them. The CDR3 has 15 amino acids. Germline loops: CDR1 DFQATT, CDR2 SNEGSKA (reference sequence). The DNA of the CDR3 is TGCAGTGCTTCCCCGTGGGGAAGGAGCACAGATACGCAGTATTTT. As protein: CSASPWGRSTDTQYF.

The rearrangement uses TRBV7-8 and TRBJ1-4; TRBD1 is a possible D gene (6 bases). V lost 5 bases and J 7 bases, leaving 14 bases between the germline ends. Germline CDR1 is SGHVS and CDR2 is FQNEAQ. The CDR3 sequence is 14 residues long. In nucleotides, the CDR3 is TGTGCCAGCAGCCTCCGGACAGACCCTGAAAAACTGTTTTTT. Its translation is CASSLRTDPEKLFF. Full variable domain (rest looked up from reference TRBV7-8 and TRBJ1-4): GAGVSQSPRYKVAKRGQDVALRCDPISGHVSLFWYQQALGQGPEFLTYFQNEAQLDKSGLPSDRFFAERPEGSVSTLKIQRTQQEDSAVYLCASSLRTDPEKLFFGSGTQLSVL.

This clonotype was recorded many times. The rearrangement links TRBV9 to TRBJ2-7, with a tentative D call TRBD2 (6 bases). The CDR3 runs to 15 residues. In germline, CDR1 is SGDLS, CDR2 YYNGEE. V was trimmed by 4 bases and J by 2 bases, leaving 16 bases between them. CDR3 sequence: CASSPRLVEAYEQYF. Here the CDR3 DNA reads TGTGCCAGCAGCCCCAGACTAGTTGAAGCCTACGAGCAGTACTTC.